This T cell receptor beta chain was obtained from a study of Tregs in tolerant kidney transplant recipients. Study-wide results and limits: Tregs expanded with activated donor B cells seemed most donor-specific. Biological reproducibility was not directly addressed, but technical replication error appeared minimal.

Generated by immunoSEQ multiplex PCR, the TCRdb table keeps only in-frame clones and is missing some. The profile shows tens of thousands of clones, roughly nine tenths of them singletons. CD4+CD25+CD127- Tregs, CD4+CD25- non-Tregs, CD4 and CD8 cells were sorted. As to this clone: Its target is not known.

Trimming left V 2 bases short and J 5 bases short, with 16 bases between. CDR3 length equals 15 residues. Source: CD4+ T cells from blood, taken before the transplant. V usage is TRBV5-3 and J usage is TRBJ2-5, with a possible D match to TRBD1 (6 bases). TRBV5-3 falls under the ORF class, with uncertain function. This sequence was found in a human donor who received a combined kidney and bone marrow transplant. CDR3 DNA sequence: TGTGCCAGAAGCTTCGCCCACAGGGCAGGGGAGACCCAGTACTTC. This gives the protein CARSFAHRAGETQYF.